The T cell receptor beta chain under discussion was sequenced for a study of blood T cell repertoires in COVID-19. Across the whole study: The analysed material was cDNA or gDNA that came from T cells, B-cell-depleted T cells, or PBMCs.

Those enrolled, adults aged 18 to 89 years, came from 24 US areas. A COVID-19 case was met by exposed participants within 2 weeks before study entry. The V end was cut by 0 bases, the J end by 9 bases, with 13 bases between. This CDR3 has 14 residues. Germline-derived CDR1 and CDR2 are SGHRS and YFSETQ. Profiling relied on immunoSEQ multiplex PCR, and the TCRdb table lists in-frame clones only, not all of them. The sample consists of nearly 300,000 clones, about nine tenths of them appearing once. This rearrangement joins TRBV5-1 to TRBJ1-5; maybe TRBD1 (6 bases). Sequencing input: PBMCs or T cells enriched from blood (not recorded which). The source is a woman between 50 and 59 years old who had been exposed to COVID-19. DNA of the CDR3: TGCGCCAGCAGCTTGGATACCCTGACAGGGCCCCAGCATTTT. It encodes CASSLDTLTGPQHF.